This passage covers 8 T cell receptor beta chains from one sample sequenced in a study of T cells in Graves' hyperthyroidism and ophthalmopathy. Amplification of TCR beta CDR3 regions was performed using RNA transcripts as template. The HTBI set primed first-round TCR CDR3 RT-PCR. TCRdb redid the calling of the multiplex PCR reads with MiXCR, one entry per CDR3 protein. The data show approximately 600,000 distinct CDR3 sequences, under 20% seen once. The specimen was blood. Source of these receptors: a young woman with Graves' hyperthyroidism.

This clonotype was counted many times. The chain uses TRBV2 and TRBJ2-5; D not certain. Trimming shortened V by 1 base and J by 5 bases, and 14 bases separated the two germline ends. Germline V gene data show CDR1 as SNHLY and CDR2 as FYNNEI. The CDR3 loop spans 15 amino acids. CDR3 bases: TGTGCCAGCAGTGAAGAACGCCGCCGTGGGGAGACCCAGTACTTC. It encodes CASSEERRRGETQYF.

This clonotype was seen many times. This chain's CDR3 is CASSSPVVRWETQYF. DNA of the CDR3: TGTGCCAGCAGTTCCCCCGTGGTAAGATGGGAGACCCAGTACTTC. The chain links TRBV28 to TRBJ2-5; D gene ambiguous. The germline V and J ends were trimmed by 4 bases and 5 bases, with 17 bases remaining between them. The CDR3 consists of 15 residues. Germline V CDR1 and CDR2: MDHEN, SYDVKM.

This CDR3 reads CASTLGLAGVSGGELFF. In DNA, the CDR3 is TGTGCCAGCACCCTGGGACTAGCGGGAGTCAGTGGCGGGGAGCTGTTTTTT. The rearrangement links TRBV6-1 to TRBJ2-2, with 14 bases lining up with TRBD2. The J segment lost 7 bases and the V segment lost 7 bases, leaving 11 bases of the junction unmatched. The CDR3 loop spans 17 amino acids. Germline values: CDR1 MNHNS, CDR2 SASEGT.

This clonotype was seen ten or more times. The V gene is TRBV5-1, the J gene TRBJ2-5, with TRBD2 as a possible D gene (6 bases). CDR1 SGHRS and CDR2 YFSETQ come from the germline V gene. This CDR3 comprises 16 residues. The V and J ends lost 2 bases and 4 bases respectively, with 18 bases between them. CDR3 nucleotides: TGCGCCAGCAGCTTAGCGGGTGGACGGATGGCAGAGACCCAGTACTTC. Protein sequence: CASSLAGGRMAETQYF.

The chain recombines TRBV19 with TRBJ1-1, with 9 bases aligning to TRBD1. J was trimmed by 7 bases and V by 3 bases; bases with no gene match: 12. Germline V CDR1 and CDR2: LNHDA, SQIVND (reference sequence). The CDR3 sequence is 16 residues long. The CDR3 DNA is TGTGCCAGTAGTATGGGCCCGGGACAGGGCCGATATGAAGCTTTCTTT. Translating it yields CASSMGPGQGRYEAFF.

This clonotype came up many times. J is TRBJ2-3 and V is TRBV3-1; weak D call: TRBD2 (5 bases). In germline, CDR1 is LGHDT, CDR2 YNNKEL (reference sequence). V gave up 10 bases and J gave up 1 base, with 18 bases separating them. The CDR3 totals 15 residues. The CDR3: CATSPGLAGTDTQYF. In nucleotides, the CDR3 is TGTGCCACCTCCCCTGGACTTGCGGGCACAGATACGCAGTATTTT.

This clonotype occurred a few times. The chain links TRBV19 to TRBJ1-1, with D unresolved. Trimming removed 5 bases at V and 3 bases at J, with 1 base between. The CDR3 has 10 residues. Germline CDR1 and CDR2: LNHDA and SQIVND (reference sequence). The CDR3 nucleotides are TGTGCCAGTAGTGACACTGAAGCTTTCTTT. Translating gives CASSDTEAFF.

CDR3 amino acids: CSARRIAGDTQYF. The CDR3 DNA is TGCAGTGCTAGAAGGATTGCGGGAGATACGCAGTATTTT. The chain combines TRBV20-1 with TRBJ2-3; D might be TRBD2 (5 bases). The germline V gene encodes CDR1 DFQATT and CDR2 SNEGSKA (reference sequence). V lost 2 bases and J 5 bases, leaving 11 bases between the germline ends. This CDR3 comprises 13 residues.